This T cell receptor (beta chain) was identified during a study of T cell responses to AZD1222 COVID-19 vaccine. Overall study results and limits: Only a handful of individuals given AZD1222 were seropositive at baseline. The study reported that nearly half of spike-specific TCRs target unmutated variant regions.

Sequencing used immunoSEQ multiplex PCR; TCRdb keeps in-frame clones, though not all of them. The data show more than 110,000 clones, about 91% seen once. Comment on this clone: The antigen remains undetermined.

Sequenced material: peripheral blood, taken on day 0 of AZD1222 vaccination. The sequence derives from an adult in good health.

The CDR3 region is CASSASRDSYEQYF. CDR3 DNA sequence: TGTGCCAGCAGCGCTTCGCGGGATTCCTACGAGCAGTACTTC. The chain employs TRBV9 and TRBJ2-7; the D gene is possibly TRBD2 (6 bases). CDR3 length equals 14 residues. CDR1 is SGDLS and CDR2 is YYNGEE in the germline V gene. Trimming removed 3 bases at V and 1 base at J, with 11 bases between. Filled out from reference TRBV9 and TRBJ2-7, the complete variable domain reads DSGVTQTPKHLITATGQRVTLRCSPRSGDLSVYWYQQSLDQGLQFLIQYYNGEERAKGNILERFSAQQFPDLHSELNLSSLELGDSALYFCASSASRDSYEQYFGPGTRLTVT.